The next 20 T cell receptor beta chains were all read from a single sample in a study of cytomegalovirus exposure and HLA in healthy donors. PCR used 60 Vbeta primers and 13 Jbeta primers. Clones were sequenced by immunoSEQ multiplex PCR, and TCRdb holds only the in-frame ones, with some missing. The sample consists of around 250,000 clones, 80% to 85% of them appearing once. The sample consisted of PBMCs. The receptors stem from a woman between 55 and 75 years old in good health and CMV-seropositive.

As concerns this clone: This specimen includes other DNA sequences encoding the same CDR3. The chain employs TRBV18 and TRBJ2-7, with D perhaps matching TRBD1 (7 bases). Deletions cut 5 bases from V and 4 bases from J, with 15 bases between. The CDR3 runs to 14 residues. CDR1 is KGHSH, CDR2 LQKENI, per germline. The CDR3 sequence is CASSSGAGGYEQYF. CDR3 nucleotide sequence: TGTGCCAGCTCAAGTGGGGCAGGGGGGTACGAGCAGTACTTC.

CDR3 sequence: CASSGDRLYGYTF. The CDR3 DNA reads as TGTGCCAGCAGTGGGGACAGGCTCTATGGCTACACCTTC. The chain links TRBV2 to TRBJ1-2; 8 bases are shared with TRBD1. Unmatched junction bases numbered 2, after V lost 4 bases and J lost 4 bases. The germline CDR1 and CDR2 sequences are SNHLY and FYNNEI. The CDR3 sequence is 13 residues long.

This rearrangement joins TRBV27 to TRBJ1-4, with D possibly being TRBD1 (6 bases). V was trimmed by 2 bases and J by 8 bases, leaving 12 bases between them. CDR1 MNHEY and CDR2 SMNVEV come from the germline V gene (reference sequence). This CDR3 region has 14 residues. This CDR3 reads CASSLGGRREKLFF. In DNA form, the CDR3 reads TGTGCCAGCAGTTTAGGGGGCAGAAGGGAAAAACTGTTTTTT.

The chain is built from TRBV29-1 and TRBJ2-6; D gene ambiguous. This CDR3 comprises 14 residues. V lost 4 bases to trimming and J lost 0 bases, with 7 bases between them. Germline V gene sequence: CDR1 SQVTM, CDR2 ANQGSEA. CDR3 sequence (DNA): TGCAGCGTTGCGGTAAGCTCTGGGGCCAACGTCCTGACTTTC. This gives the protein CSVAVSSGANVLTF.

In regard to this clone: One end of the junction fails to match germline, which may point to a read error. This chain uses TRBV5-1 with TRBJ2-2; possibly TRBD1 for D (6 bases). CDR3 length equals 14 residues. In germline, CDR1 is SGHRS, CDR2 YFSETQ. In DNA form, the CDR3 reads TGCGCCAGCAGCTTTCAGGGGAGCACCAGGGAGCTGTTTTTT. Its protein is CASSFQGSTRELFF.

CDR3 sequence: CASSERGLSYEQYF. DNA of the CDR3: TGCGCCAGCAGTGAGAGAGGCCTCTCCTACGAGCAGTACTTC. The V call is TRBV10-2, the J call TRBJ2-7, with D hard to call. V lost 2 bases to trimming and J lost 0 bases, with 8 bases between them. Germline V gene sequence: CDR1 WSHSY, CDR2 SAAADI. This CDR3 is 14 amino acids long.

V is TRBV6-1 and J is TRBJ2-7; 12 bases are a match to TRBD2. Losses at the gene ends were 5 bases for V and 2 bases for J; bases not matched to a gene: 4. CDR1 and CDR2 from the germline V gene are MNHNS and SASEGT. This CDR3 spans 15 amino acids. CDR3 residues: CASSTGLAGTYEQYF. CDR3 sequence (DNA): TGTGCCAGCAGTACCGGACTAGCGGGGACCTACGAGCAGTACTTC.

The chain carries TRBV9 and TRBJ2-2; 9 bases are shared with TRBD2. The ends lost 0 bases at V and 5 bases at J; junction bases unmatched: 5. This CDR3 is built from 16 residues. Per germline, CDR1 SGDLS and CDR2 YYNGEE. This chain's CDR3 is CASSVAPAGGTGELFF. CDR3 in DNA: TGTGCCAGCAGCGTAGCCCCAGCGGGAGGTACCGGGGAGCTGTTTTTT.

This clone appeared a single time. This chain links TRBV5-1 with TRBJ2-1; 8 bases agree with TRBD1. The germline gives CDR1 SGHRS, CDR2 YFSETQ. This CDR3 comprises 17 residues. V dropped 0 bases and J dropped 5; count of bases not matched to a gene: 10. The CDR3 sequence: CASSLGPDRGLNNEQFF. As DNA, the CDR3 is TGCGCCAGCAGCTTGGGTCCAGACAGGGGTCTCAACAATGAGCAGTTCTTC.

The J gene is TRBJ2-4, the V gene TRBV30; 8 nucleotides line up with TRBD2. The trim removed 1 base at V and 3 bases at J, leaving 5 bases unmatched. Germline V lookup: CDR1 GTSNPN, CDR2 SVGIG (reference sequence). CDR3 length equals 15 residues. The CDR3 bases are TGTGCCTGGAGTGAGCGGGAGCTTCGCAAAAACATTCAGTACTTC. Residues: CAWSERELRKNIQYF.

The J gene is TRBJ2-1, the V gene TRBV29-1, with TRBD2 identical over 8 bases. CDR3 length: 13 amino acids. CDR1 and CDR2 (germline): SQVTM, ANQGSEA. Unmatched junction bases numbered 9, after V lost 8 bases and J lost 6 bases. The CDR3 region has the DNA TGCAGCTTAACGGGAGGGCGAGGCAATGAGCAGTTCTTC. It translates to CSLTGGRGNEQFF.

The chain recombines TRBV5-4 with TRBJ2-3; D unclear. V lost 1 base and J lost 0, with 3 bases in between. The germline V gene has CDR1 SGHNT and CDR2 YYREEE (reference sequence). This CDR3 contains 13 residues. As DNA, the CDR3 is TGTGCCAGCAGCTTGACTAGCACAGATACGCAGTATTTT. This encodes CASSLTSTDTQYF.

CDR3 sequence reads: CSGRQGATEAFF. In DNA form, the CDR3 reads TGCAGCGGGAGACAGGGGGCAACTGAAGCTTTCTTT. The chain carries TRBV29-1 and TRBJ1-1; 10 bases agree with TRBD1. There are 12 residues in the CDR3. CDR1 and CDR2 (germline): SQVTM, ANQGSEA. After removal of 7 bases from V and 5 bases from J, the junction contained 4 bases not matched to a gene.

The V and J genes are TRBV11-2 and TRBJ1-1; tentative D call: TRBD1 (6 bases). There are 18 residues in the CDR3. The V gene lost 1 base and the J gene lost 5 bases, with 23 bases spanning the gap. CDR1 and CDR2 from the germline V gene are SGHAT and FQNNGV. The CDR3 loop reads CASSLVGGARAAVTEAFF. For the CDR3, the DNA is TGTGCCAGCAGCTTAGTAGGGGGGGCGCGTGCGGCGGTTACTGAAGCTTTCTTT.

The CDR3: CAISESAGNEQFF. The CDR3 DNA reads as TGTGCCATCAGTGAGTCGGCAGGCAATGAGCAGTTCTTC. The chain carries TRBV10-3 and TRBJ2-1, with D unresolved. CDR1 ENHRY and CDR2 SYGVKD come from the germline V gene. This CDR3 is built from 13 residues. Trimming stripped 0 bases from V and 6 bases from J, with 6 bases between.

Here the CDR3 reads CASGFSLARSRTDTQYF. The CDR3 DNA reads TGTGCTAGTGGTTTCTCTCTGGCGAGGTCTAGGACAGATACGCAGTATTTT. V usage is TRBV12-5 and J usage is TRBJ2-3; D gene ambiguous. CDR1 and CDR2 from the germline V gene are LGHNT and FRNRAP. The CDR3 has 17 amino acids. Between the trimmed V and J ends, which lost 3 bases and 3 bases, there was a span of 19 bases. Complete variable domain (other parts from reference TRBV12-5 and TRBJ2-3): DARVTQTPRHKVTEMGQEVTMRCQPILGHNTVFWYRQTMMQGLELLAYFRNRAPLDDSGMPKDRFSAEMPDATLATLKIQPSEPRDSAVYFCASGFSLARSRTDTQYFGPGTRLTVL.

The V call is TRBV5-1, the J call TRBJ2-7; 9 bases fit TRBD2. The V gene end was trimmed by 3 bases and the J gene end by 3 bases; junction bases not matched to a gene: 10. The V gene's germline CDR1 is SGHRS and CDR2 YFSETQ. The CDR3 has 16 amino acids. CDR3 sequence reads: CASSYSLSGSFYEQYF. CDR3 nucleotides: TGCGCCAGCAGCTATTCTCTTAGCGGGAGCTTCTACGAGCAGTACTTC.

This clone has only one observation. V and J are TRBV9 and TRBJ2-5; 8 nucleotides match TRBD2. The V gene's germline CDR1 is SGDLS and CDR2 YYNGEE. J was trimmed by 5 bases and V by 4 bases; bases with no gene match: 7. The CDR3 length is 14 residues. The CDR3 DNA follows: TGTGCCAGCAGCCCCCGGGGGGGGGTTGAGACCCAGTACTTC. Translation gives CASSPRGGVETQYF.

The chain has TRBV15 and TRBJ2-1; 13 nucleotides agree with TRBD2. CDR1 is LNHNV, CDR2 YYDKDF, per germline (reference sequence). The J segment lost 9 bases and the V segment lost 5 bases, leaving 7 bases of the junction unmatched. The CDR3 sequence is 15 residues long. CDR3 in amino acids: CATSLWTSGSSEQFF. CDR3 bases: TGTGCCACCAGCCTTTGGACTAGCGGGAGTAGTGAGCAGTTCTTC.

CDR3 bases: TGTGCCAGCAGCCTCCATCGATGGACAGAGGAAAAACTGTTTTTT. It is translated as CASSLHRWTEEKLFF. The chain combines TRBV5-4 with TRBJ1-4, with D possibly TRBD1 on 6 matching bases. The CDR3 has 15 amino acids. Germline V CDR1 and CDR2: SGHNT, YYREEE (reference sequence). V shed 4 bases and J shed 8 bases, with 18 bases lying between them. Using reference TRBV5-4 and TRBJ1-4 for the parts outside the CDR3, the full variable domain is ETGVTQSPTHLIKTRGQQVTLRCSSQSGHNTVSWYQQALGQGPQFIFQYYREEENGRGNFPPRFSGLQFPNYSSELNVNALELDDSALYLCASSLHRWTEEKLFFGSGTQLSVL.